This is a list of T cell receptor beta chains from one sample in a study of cytomegalovirus exposure and HLA in healthy donors. Measured with immunoSEQ multiplex PCR; TCRdb has only the in-frame clones, and not every one. In the table there are 200,000 or so clones, 70% to 85% of which are singletons. The material sequenced was PBMCs. The receptors stem from a boy aged 2 to 10 in good health and CMV-seronegative. CDR3s include the opening cysteine and the closing phenylalanine or tryptophan. A D gene is named only where the DNA matches it firmly. For some rows the clone size is stated as once, few or many, or as a class when expanded; others skip it.

v_call	clone_size	d_call	j_call	cdr3_aa	cdr3_nt
TRBV6-5	NA	TRBD2	TRBJ2-3	CASSYSGGEDTQYF	TGTGCCAGCAGTTACTCGGGGGGGGAGGATACGCAGTATTTT
TRBV15	NA	NA	TRBJ2-7	CATSRVGDEQYF	TGTGCCACCAGCAGAGTCGGGGACGAGCAGTACTTC
TRBV6-6	NA	NA	TRBJ1-4	CASSYGGLATNEKLFF	TGTGCCAGCAGTTACGGAGGGTTAGCAACTAATGAAAAACTGTTTTTT
TRBV25-1	NA	TRBD1	TRBJ2-5	CASSEGQGGETQYF	TGTGCCAGCAGTGAAGGACAGGGAGGAGAGACCCAGTACTTC
TRBV2	NA	NA	TRBJ2-2	CASGHYTGELFF	TGTGCCAGCGGGCATTACACCGGGGAGCTGTTTTTT
TRBV15	few	TRBD1	TRBJ1-2	CATSRGQGPNYGYTF	TGTGCCACCAGCCGAGGACAGGGCCCTAACTATGGCTACACCTTC
TRBV5-5	NA	NA	TRBJ2-7	CASSNPGVRGYEQYF	TGTGCCAGCAGCAACCCCGGGGTACGGGGGTACGAGCAGTACTTC
TRBV9	NA	NA	TRBJ1-5	CASSVGRQIQNRSNQPQHF	TGTGCCAGCAGCGTAGGGAGACAGATCCAAAACCGGAGCAATCAGCCCCAGCATTTT
TRBV7-9	NA	NA	TRBJ1-2	CASSTRTANYGYTF	TGTGCCAGCAGCACACGGACAGCTAACTATGGCTACACCTTC
TRBV7-9	once	NA	TRBJ2-1	CASSLGVGGLNNEQFF	TGTGCCAGCAGCTTAGGGGTCGGGGGGCTTAACAATGAGCAGTTCTTC
TRBV2	NA	NA	TRBJ1-4	CASRRLNEKLFF	TGTGCCAGCAGGAGACTCAATGAAAAACTGTTTTTT
TRBV9	NA	TRBD2	TRBJ2-1	CASSDLAGANEQFF	TGTGCCAGCAGCGACCTAGCGGGGGCCAATGAGCAGTTCTTC
TRBV15	NA	TRBD2	TRBJ2-1	CATSTTAGLAGGIYNEQFF	TGTGCCACCAGCACGACAGCGGGCTTAGCGGGGGGTATATACAATGAGCAGTTCTTC
TRBV5-1	few	NA	TRBJ2-3	CASGHNPGRRTDTQYF	TGCGCCAGCGGACATAACCCCGGTCGACGAACAGATACGCAGTATTTT
TRBV4-3	NA	NA	TRBJ1-1	CASSQERGPNTEAFF	TGCGCCAGCAGCCAAGAAAGGGGTCCGAACACTGAAGCTTTCTTT
TRBV7-9	NA	NA	TRBJ2-3	CASSLGQGTDTQYF	TGTGCCAGCAGCTTAGGGCAGGGCACAGATACGCAGTATTTT
TRBV19	NA	NA	TRBJ2-7	CASRRPLGSSYEQYF	TGTGCCAGTAGAAGGCCCTTAGGGAGCTCCTACGAGCAGTACTTC
TRBV6-5	NA	NA	TRBJ1-1	CASSYSLSGITEAFF	TGTGCCAGCAGTTACTCTCTTTCGGGGATAACTGAAGCTTTCTTT
TRBV13	NA	TRBD1	TRBJ2-2	CASSVTGGLGTGELFF	TGTGCCAGCAGCGTAACAGGGGGCCTAGGCACCGGGGAGCTGTTTTTT
TRBV28	few	NA	TRBJ2-7	CASSLFQKTSYEQYF	TGTGCCAGCAGTTTATTTCAGAAAACAAGCTACGAGCAGTACTTC
TRBV21-1	NA	NA	TRBJ2-1	CASSKVGDGSYNEQFF	NA
TRBV11-2	NA	NA	TRBJ1-6	CASSPRSRPLHF	TGTGCCAGCAGCCCCCGTAGTAGACCCCTCCACTTT
TRBV6-5	NA	TRBD1	TRBJ2-7	CASSYDRGQSYEQYF	TGTGCCAGCAGTTACGACAGGGGGCAGTCCTACGAGCAGTACTTC
TRBV5-6	NA	TRBD2	TRBJ2-1	CASSLAGGPNWDEQFF	TGTGCCAGCAGCTTGGCGGGGGGGCCTAATTGGGATGAGCAGTTCTTC
TRBV7-2	NA	NA	TRBJ2-7	CASSFGVLEGYEQYF	TGTGCCAGCAGCTTCGGGGTATTAGAGGGTTACGAGCAGTACTTC
TRBV5-1	NA	TRBD2	TRBJ2-5	CASSHGTSGGKETQYF	TGCGCCAGCAGCCATGGGACTAGCGGGGGGAAAGAGACCCAGTACTTC
TRBV19	NA	NA	TRBJ1-5	CASSIGGLHNQPQHF	TGTGCCAGTAGTATTGGGGGCCTCCACAATCAGCCCCAGCATTTT
TRBV7-2	NA	NA	TRBJ2-1	CASSSPRGIRQFF	TGTGCCAGCAGCTCACCCAGGGGTATAAGGCAGTTCTTC
TRBV2	NA	NA	TRBJ2-2	CASGGMNTGELFF	TGTGCCAGCGGGGGGATGAACACCGGGGAGCTGTTTTTT
TRBV27	NA	TRBD2	TRBJ2-7	CASSFGRGVREQYF	TGTGCCAGCAGTTTTGGGAGGGGCGTACGCGAGCAGTACTTC
TRBV2	NA	NA	TRBJ1-1	CAPRGTEAFF	TGTGCCCCCCGAGGTACTGAAGCTTTCTTT
TRBV27	NA	NA	TRBJ2-1	CASSLSQGTYNEQFF	TGTGCCAGCAGTTTATCGCAGGGGACCTACAATGAGCAGTTCTTC
TRBV11-2	NA	TRBD2	TRBJ2-1	CASSSLGLADPGNEQFF	TGTGCCAGCAGCTCTCTCGGACTAGCAGATCCCGGGAATGAGCAGTTCTTC
TRBV2	few	TRBD2	TRBJ2-3	CASSEGLAGGPDTQYF	TGTGCCAGCAGTGAAGGTCTAGCGGGGGGCCCAGATACGCAGTATTTT
TRBV5-4	NA	TRBD2	TRBJ2-1	CARGSGANNEQFF	TGTGCCAGAGGTAGCGGGGCCAACAATGAGCAGTTCTTC
TRBV7-2	few	NA	TRBJ1-2	CASSLARAGLNYGYTF	TGTGCCAGCAGCTTAGCGAGGGCAGGTTTAAACTATGGCTACACCTTC
TRBV19	once	NA	TRBJ1-4	CASQGGGRSLYEKLFF	TGTGCCAGTCAGGGTGGAGGGAGAAGCCTGTATGAAAAACTGTTTTTT
TRBV11-1	NA	NA	TRBJ1-1	CASSLVRNTEAFF	TGTGCCAGCAGCTTAGTCAGGAACACTGAAGCTTTCTTT